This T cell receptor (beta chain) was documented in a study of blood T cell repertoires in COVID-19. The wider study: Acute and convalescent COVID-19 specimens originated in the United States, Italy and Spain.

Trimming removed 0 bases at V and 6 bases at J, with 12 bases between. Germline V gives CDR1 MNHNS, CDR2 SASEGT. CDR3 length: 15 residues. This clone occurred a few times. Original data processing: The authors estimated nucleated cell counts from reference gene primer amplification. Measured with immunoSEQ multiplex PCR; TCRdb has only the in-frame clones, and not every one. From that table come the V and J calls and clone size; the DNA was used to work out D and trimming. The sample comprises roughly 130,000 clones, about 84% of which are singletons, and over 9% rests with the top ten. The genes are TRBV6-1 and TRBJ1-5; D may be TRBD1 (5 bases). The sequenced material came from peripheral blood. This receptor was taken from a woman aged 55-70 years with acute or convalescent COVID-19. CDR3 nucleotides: TGTGCCAGCAGTGAAGCAGGGGTCGGGAGTCAGCCCCAGCATTTT. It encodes CASSEAGVGSQPQHF.